This T cell receptor (beta chain) was identified during a study of blood T cell repertoires in COVID-19. Study as a whole: Collection of acute and convalescent COVID-19 samples took place in the United States, Italy and Spain. Sources were T cells, B-cell-depleted T cells, or PBMCs; the material itself was cDNA or gDNA.

Methods used by the authors: Nucleated cell number was recorded as an estimate derived from reference gene primer amplification. The table came from immunoSEQ multiplex PCR; TCRdb's copy has only in-frame clones and leaves some out. The V and J calls and clone size were taken over from that table, and D and trimming were inferred from the DNA. This sample yields 45,000 to 65,000 clones, of which about 89% are seen a single time; over 15% belongs to the top ten. Germline CDR1 SGHTA, CDR2 FQGNSA. V trimming: 0 bases; J trimming: 1 base; junction bases outside the gene matches: 8. The CDR3 runs 19 residues.

The TCR was taken from a human donor in a cohort sampled during active COVID-19. Specimen: peripheral blood. The rearrangement joins TRBV7-2 to TRBJ2-3; 12 bases align to TRBD2. The CDR3 coding sequence is TGTGCCAGCAGCTTAGCCCCCCTCCTAGCGGGGGGGGGCACAGATACGCAGTATTTT. Translated, it gives CASSLAPLLAGGGTDTQYF.